One and the same sample provided the 16 T cell receptor beta chains below, sequenced in a study of beta chain features in type 1 diabetes. General study results and limits: Shorter TCRB CDR3s, moderately but significantly so, were found in Type 1 diabetes patients in all four CD4+ subsets.

No antigen has been identified for these receptors. The study reverse transcribed the entire isolated RNA, so it sequenced expressed TCRB transcripts. Using immunoSEQ multiplex PCR, the repertoire was profiled, and TCRdb retains in-frame clones only, with some absent. The sample carries hundreds of thousands of clones, 11% recorded once. The sequenced material came from naive CD4+ T cells from blood. Every receptor here comes from a man aged 25 to 40 with type 1 diabetes.

Only a few counts were recorded for this clone. J is TRBJ2-5 and V is TRBV29-1, with TRBD1 as a possible D gene (7 bases). The J call may be faulty, since TRBJ2-7 better matches the DNA end. CDR1 is SQVTM and CDR2 is ANQGSEA in the germline V gene. The CDR3 consists of 15 residues. Written as DNA, the CDR3 is TGCAGCGTTGAAGGGGGGGTCGGGACAGACTACGAGCAGTACTTC. Translation: CSVEGGVGTDYEQYF.

This clone has a handful of counts. The CDR3 DNA reads as TGTGCCAGCAGCCAAAGGCGGGTGGAGGGGTACAATGAGCAGTTCTTC. It specifies CASSQRRVEGYNEQFF. The chain couples TRBV4-2 to TRBJ2-1; TRBD2 might be the D (6 bases). CDR3 length: 16 residues. V lost 2 bases and J 4 bases, leaving 15 bases between the germline ends. Germline assignment: CDR1 LGHNA and CDR2 YNFKEQ.

This clone was observed a few times. The chain is built from TRBV2 and TRBJ2-3, with TRBD2 as a possible D gene (6 bases). V was clipped by 8 bases and J by 3 bases, with 12 bases between them. Germline V gene data show CDR1 as SNHLY and CDR2 as FYNNEI. The CDR3 is 13 amino acids. CDR3 protein: CASHLRGTDTQYF. DNA of the CDR3: TGTGCCAGCCATCTTCGGGGGACAGATACGCAGTATTTT.

The CDR3 loop is CASSPQISSYEQYF. The CDR3 DNA sequence: TGTGCCAGCTCACCACAGATTAGCTCCTACGAGCAGTACTTC. The chain has TRBV18 and TRBJ2-7; unclear D gene. The CDR3 sequence is 14 residues long. Germline CDR1 reads KGHSH; CDR2 reads LQKENI. V lost 1 base, J lost 0 bases, and 7 bases lay in between.

This chain joins TRBV9 and TRBJ2-3, with 14 nucleotides matching TRBD2. Trimming at V came to 10 bases and at J to 2 bases, leaving 15 bases not matched to a gene. Germline V lookup: CDR1 SGDLS, CDR2 YYNGEE. The CDR3 has 18 amino acids. The CDR3, as DNA: TGTGCCTCTACCGTCGGGCCGACTAGCGGGGGGGCCACAGATACGCAGTATTTT. It yields the protein CASTVGPTSGGATDTQYF.

This clone was picked up a small number of times. The chain recombines TRBV25-1 with TRBJ2-7; 8 bases line up with TRBD1. V shed 6 bases and J 5 bases; nucleotides not matched to a gene: 6. This CDR3 comprises 13 residues. Germline-derived CDR1 and CDR2 are MGHDK and SYGVNS. CDR3 sequence reads: CASSRTGSNEQYF. CDR3 nucleotide sequence: TGTGCCAGCAGCCGGACAGGGTCCAACGAGCAGTACTTC.

This clone occurred a few times. V is TRBV29-1 and J is TRBJ1-1; D gene unclear. The V end was cut by 7 bases, the J end by 5 bases, with 14 bases between. The V gene's germline CDR1 is SQVTM and CDR2 ANQGSEA. This CDR3 has 12 amino acids. As DNA, the CDR3 is TGCAGCGCCAGAGGGTGGGGAACTGAAGCTTTCTTT. Translation: CSARGWGTEAFF.

Only a few counts were recorded for this clone. The gene calls are TRBV6-1 and TRBJ2-4; D perhaps matches TRBD2 (5 bases). Germline loops: CDR1 MNHNS, CDR2 SASEGT. Trimming took 4 bases from V and 5 from J, leaving 18 bases between them. The CDR3 has 16 residues. CDR3 DNA sequence: TGTGCCAGCAGTGGAATGGACGGAGGAGTGGAAAACATTCAGTACTTC. It translates to CASSGMDGGVENIQYF.

The chain carries TRBV4-1 and TRBJ2-2; possibly TRBD1 for D (5 bases). Germline V lookup: CDR1 MGHRA, CDR2 YSYEKL. This CDR3 is 17 amino acids long. The V and J ends lost 4 bases and 4 bases respectively, with 19 bases between them. DNA for the CDR3: TGCGCCAGCAGCCCTCAACGTATAGGGGTGTTCACCGGGGAGCTGTTTTTT. Its translation: CASSPQRIGVFTGELFF.

The rearrangement uses TRBV4-2 and TRBJ2-7, with D possibly matching TRBD2 (6 bases). The CDR3 has 15 residues. V was shortened by 1 base and J by 1 base, with 11 bases between the two germline ends. CDR1 is LGHNA, CDR2 YNFKEQ, per germline. The CDR3 DNA reads as TGTGCCAGCAGCCAAGGGGGGGACGGATCCTACGAGCAGTACTTC. The encoded protein is CASSQGGDGSYEQYF.

The V and J genes are TRBV27 and TRBJ2-3; 8 bases line up with TRBD2. The CDR3 is 14 amino acids. V shed 7 bases, J shed 10 bases, and the junction held 13 bases outside the gene matches. Germline CDR1 is MNHEY and CDR2 is SMNVEV (reference sequence). The CDR3 loop reads CASTQPGTRRPQYF. Written as DNA, the CDR3 is TGTGCCAGCACCCAACCCGGGACTAGACGGCCGCAGTATTTT.

DNA for the CDR3: TGTGCCAGTAGCCCCCCGGGACAGGGGTACAATGAGCAGTTCTTC. It encodes CASSPPGQGYNEQFF. V is TRBV19 and J is TRBJ2-1; 10 nucleotides align to TRBD1. The CDR3 runs 15 residues. Germline loops: CDR1 LNHDA, CDR2 SQIVND (reference sequence). V shed 6 bases and J 4 bases; nucleotides not matched to a gene: 6.

This CDR3 is CASSFSGGPETQYF. The CDR3 DNA is TGTGCCAGCAGCTTCAGCGGGGGGCCGGAGACCCAGTACTTC. The genes are TRBV7-2 and TRBJ2-5; 9 nucleotides align to TRBD2. Germline lookup yields CDR1 SGHTA and CDR2 FQGNSA. The CDR3 has 14 amino acids. V shed 3 bases and J 5 bases; nucleotides not matched to a gene: 4. The full variable domain, rest sourced from reference TRBV7-2 and TRBJ2-5, is GAGVSQSPSNKVTEKGKDVELRCDPISGHTALYWYRQSLGQGLEFLIYFQGNSAPDKSGLPSDRFSAERTGGSVSTLTIQRTQQEDSAVYLCASSFSGGPETQYFGPGTRLLVL.

The chain carries TRBV19 and TRBJ1-1; 8 nucleotides match TRBD1. Germline V gene sequence: CDR1 LNHDA, CDR2 SQIVND (reference sequence). CDR3 length: 14 residues. V was pared by 6 bases and J by 6 bases, with 9 bases of the junction left unmatched. The CDR3 nucleotides read TGTGCCAGTAGCGTAGACAGGGGTAACGCTGAAGCTTTCTTT. Its translation: CASSVDRGNAEAFF.

Regarding this clone: The sample carries other DNA sequences with the same CDR3. This sequence joins TRBV7-9 and TRBJ1-5; D not certain. V lost 1 base and J 3 bases, leaving 10 bases between the germline ends. Germline CDR1 and CDR2: SEHNR and FQNEAQ (reference sequence). CDR3 length equals 15 residues. The CDR3 loop reads CASSLGSGVNQPQHF. CDR3 nucleotides: TGTGCCAGCAGCTTAGGTTCCGGAGTCAATCAGCCCCAGCATTTT.

The CDR3 nucleotides read TGTGCCAGCAGCCCTGGGCCGGGGGGGCTGGGGGCCAAAAACATTCAGTACTTC. This sequence encodes CASSPGPGGLGAKNIQYF. The chain combines TRBV7-8 with TRBJ2-4; 8 nucleotides match TRBD2. Germline-derived CDR1 and CDR2 are SGHVS and FQNEAQ. The V segment lost 5 bases and the J segment 1 base; nucleotides outside the gene matches: 13. The CDR3 totals 18 residues.